The clone carrying this T cell receptor (beta chain) turned up a few times. Antigen unknown. This record comes from a study of cytomegalovirus exposure and HLA in healthy donors. The study's findings and limits: A later analysis linked a missense DCLRE1C variant to TCR beta V- and J-gene trimming.

It was with 60 Vbeta and 13 Jbeta primers that the PCR ran. The assay was immunoSEQ multiplex PCR, and TCRdb's table has in-frame clones only and misses some. The table records under 200,000 clones, roughly 68% of them present only once. The CDR3 runs to 16 residues. V lost 10 bases to trimming and J lost 2 bases; unmatched junction nucleotides: 15. Sequencing input: PBMCs. The TCR sequence derives from a young woman in good health and CMV-seronegative. The chain combines TRBV23-1 with TRBJ2-7; 9 bases agree with TRBD1. TRBV23-1 is placed among ORFs of uncertain function. CDR3 sequence reads: CANLPQLWDRAYEQYF. DNA for the CDR3: TGCGCCAACCTCCCTCAGTTATGGGACAGGGCCTACGAGCAGTACTTC.